The 17 T cell receptor beta chains below were found in one sample sequenced in a study of response to subunit inactivated influenza vaccine. TCRdb processed the RT-PCR reads anew with MiXCR; each CDR3 protein has one entry. The sample comprises 500,000 to 600,000 distinct CDR3 sequences, about 11% of which are singletons, and roughly 11% rests with the top ten. These data were also reused for a study on T cells expressing NK-cell markers. That report notes: The authors generated TCR beta cDNA through 5'RACE template switching with UMIs.

The starting material was PBMCs from blood, obtained on the day of vaccination. All receptors derive from a man in his fifties or sixties who received an inactivated influenza vaccine.

The chain is built from TRBV7-9 and TRBJ2-7; 7 positions match TRBD1. J gave up 2 bases and V 5 bases, and 9 bases lay outside the gene matches. Germline lookup yields CDR1 SEHNR and CDR2 FQNEAQ (reference sequence). There are 15 residues in the CDR3. CDR3 coding DNA: TGTGCCAGCAGCCACAGCTCCGGACAGGCCTACGAGCAGTACTTC. Translation gives CASSHSSGQAYEQYF. Filled out from reference TRBV7-9 and TRBJ2-7, the complete variable domain reads DTGVSQNPRHKITKRGQNVTFRCDPISEHNRLYWYRQTLGQGPEFLTYFQNEAQLEKSRLLSDRFSAERPKGSFSTLEIQRTEQGDSAMYLCASSHSSGQAYEQYFGPGTRLTVT.

In this sample, this clonotype turned up a few times. The rearrangement links TRBV6-2 or TRBV6-3 to TRBJ2-5; D not resolved. CDR3 size: 12 residues. V lost 7 bases and J lost 2, with 8 bases in between. Germline V CDR1 and CDR2: MNHEY, SVGEGT. The CDR3 reads CASNTRQETQYF. CDR3 bases: TGTGCCAGCAACACAAGACAAGAGACCCAGTACTTC.

This sequence joins TRBV7-8 and TRBJ2-5, with D tentatively TRBD2 (6 bases). Trimming stripped 5 bases from V and 5 bases from J, with 15 bases between. Germline CDR1 SGHVS, CDR2 FQNEAQ. The CDR3 covers 14 residues. Written as DNA, the CDR3 is TGTGCCAGCAGCCCTAGACTAGTCGGGGAGACCCAGTACTTC. It encodes CASSPRLVGETQYF.

The chain has TRBV27 and TRBJ2-1; 11 bases line up with TRBD2. J was trimmed by 3 bases and V by 7 bases; bases with no gene match: 14. Per germline, CDR1 MNHEY and CDR2 SMNVEV (reference sequence). The CDR3 has 18 amino acids. For the CDR3, the DNA is TGTGCCAGCAACCTTACCCCCCTAGCGGGAGGAAGCTACAATGAGCAGTTCTTC. Its translation is CASNLTPLAGGSYNEQFF.

The chain combines TRBV5-6 with TRBJ2-7, with 7 bases matching TRBD1. Germline V gives CDR1 SGHDT, CDR2 YYEEEE. This CDR3 has 15 residues. V dropped 2 bases and J dropped 3; count of bases not matched to a gene: 8. The CDR3 here is CASSFKTGVGYEQYF. DNA of the CDR3: TGTGCCAGCAGCTTCAAAACAGGGGTGGGCTACGAGCAGTACTTC.

This chain uses TRBV29-1 with TRBJ2-1, with 11 bases aligning to TRBD2. CDR3 length: 14 residues. CDR1 and CDR2 (germline): SQVTM, ANQGSEA. V was clipped by 2 bases and J by 7 bases; unmatched bases: 4. CDR3 nucleotides: TGCAGCGTTGAATCCCTAGCGGGAGGAAATGAGCAGTTCTTC. It yields the protein CSVESLAGGNEQFF.

This clonotype was counted only a few times. The chain has TRBV14 and TRBJ1-2; 9 nucleotides align to TRBD1. This CDR3 is 14 amino acids long. Losses at the gene ends were 1 base for V and 7 bases for J; bases not matched to a gene: 4. Germline loops: CDR1 SGHDN, CDR2 FVKESK. This chain's CDR3 is CASSQVGQGFGYTF. The CDR3 nucleotides are TGTGCCAGCAGCCAAGTGGGACAGGGCTTTGGCTACACCTTC.

V and J are TRBV15 and TRBJ1-2; the D gene is possibly TRBD1 (5 bases). CDR1 and CDR2 (germline): LNHNV, YYDKDF (reference sequence). Deletions cut 1 base from V and 5 bases from J, with 17 bases between. CDR3 length: 16 amino acids. CDR3 loop: CATSRVGTSGMYGYTF. CDR3 DNA sequence: TGTGCCACCAGCAGAGTAGGGACGTCGGGAATGTATGGCTACACCTTC.

This clonotype was detected many times. The chain combines TRBV6-5 with TRBJ2-5; D tentatively reads TRBD1 or TRBD2 (5 bases each). Germline V CDR1 and CDR2: MNHEY, SVGAGI. The ends were cut back, 4 bases at V and 2 bases at J, with 11 bases in the middle. The CDR3 runs 14 residues. The CDR3: CASSSLGAQETQYF. DNA for the CDR3: TGTGCCAGCAGTTCCCTCGGGGCACAAGAGACCCAGTACTTC.

This clonotype was found a few times. The genes are TRBV20-1 and TRBJ2-1, with D unclear. CDR1 is DFQATT, CDR2 SNEGSKA, per germline (reference sequence). With 1 base removed from V and 2 bases from J, the gap between germline ends came to 9 bases. CDR3 length equals 14 residues. The CDR3 here is CSARGSQTYNEQFF. The DNA for the CDR3 is TGCAGTGCTAGAGGTAGCCAAACCTACAATGAGCAGTTCTTC.

In its sample, this clonotype was seen a few times. This chain joins TRBV4-1 and TRBJ2-1, with D possibly matching TRBD1 (6 bases). The CDR3 is made up of 14 amino acids. The V gene's germline CDR1 is MGHRA and CDR2 YSYEKL. V was trimmed by 3 bases and J by 15 bases, leaving 21 bases between them. The CDR3 protein is CASSHVVGARGTFF. The CDR3 DNA is TGCGCCAGCAGCCATGTAGTGGGGGCGCGAGGTACGTTCTTC.

This clonotype was detected a few times. The gene calls are TRBV5-1 and TRBJ2-1; 16 bases line up with TRBD2. V dropped 3 bases and J dropped 4; count of bases not matched to a gene: 7. CDR1 SGHRS and CDR2 YFSETQ come from the germline V gene. The CDR3 consists of 18 residues. The CDR3 coding sequence is TGCGCCAGCAGCTCGGGACTAGCGGGAGGGATGCGGTACAATGAGCAGTTCTTC. Protein: CASSSGLAGGMRYNEQFF.

V usage is TRBV7-2 and J usage is TRBJ2-5; D not certain. V lost 0 bases to trimming and J lost 5 bases, with 7 bases between them. This CDR3 spans 13 amino acids. Germline values: CDR1 SGHTA, CDR2 FQGNSA. In nucleotides, the CDR3 is TGTGCCAGCAGCTTAGCCTTCACCGAGACCCAGTACTTC. It codes for CASSLAFTETQYF.

This clonotype was seen repeatedly, ten times or more. CDR3 DNA sequence: TGCGCCAGCAGCTTGGAGGGGGAGAATGAAAAACTGTTTTTT. Translated, it gives CASSLEGENEKLFF. The V call is TRBV5-1, the J call TRBJ1-4; tentatively, D is TRBD1 (6 bases). V lost 0 bases and J 5 bases, leaving 8 bases between the germline ends. Germline values: CDR1 SGHRS, CDR2 YFSETQ. This CDR3 spans 14 amino acids.

There are a few counts of this clonotype. V and J are TRBV10-2 and TRBJ2-5; TRBD2 aligns across 7 bases. CDR3 size: 15 residues. CDR1 and CDR2 (germline): WSHSY, SAAADI. V dropped 9 bases and J dropped 2; count of bases not matched to a gene: 12. Written as DNA, the CDR3 is TGCGCCAGTTCCAGGCTAGCGGCAGCTCAAGAGACCCAGTACTTC. Translated, it gives CASSRLAAAQETQYF.

This clonotype turned up a few times. The CDR3 loop is CASSTVSGGSARGNEQFF. CDR3 nucleotides: TGTGCCAGTAGTACTGTGAGCGGGGGGTCCGCCAGGGGGAATGAGCAGTTCTTC. The J gene is TRBJ2-1, the V gene TRBV19; 9 bases agree with TRBD2. Germline-derived CDR1 and CDR2 are LNHDA and SQIVND (reference sequence). With V trimmed by 4 bases and J by 7 bases, 17 bases remained unmatched. This CDR3 comprises 18 residues.

The chain employs TRBV6-1 and TRBJ2-5, with 8 bases aligning to TRBD2. CDR3 size: 18 residues. Germline CDR1 and CDR2: MNHNS and SASEGT. Trimming cost V 6 bases and J 5 bases; bases outside gene matches: 20. The CDR3 spells CASSPTIGRGAARETQYF. The CDR3 DNA follows: TGTGCCAGCAGCCCCACCATAGGGCGGGGGGCCGCCCGGGAGACCCAGTACTTC.